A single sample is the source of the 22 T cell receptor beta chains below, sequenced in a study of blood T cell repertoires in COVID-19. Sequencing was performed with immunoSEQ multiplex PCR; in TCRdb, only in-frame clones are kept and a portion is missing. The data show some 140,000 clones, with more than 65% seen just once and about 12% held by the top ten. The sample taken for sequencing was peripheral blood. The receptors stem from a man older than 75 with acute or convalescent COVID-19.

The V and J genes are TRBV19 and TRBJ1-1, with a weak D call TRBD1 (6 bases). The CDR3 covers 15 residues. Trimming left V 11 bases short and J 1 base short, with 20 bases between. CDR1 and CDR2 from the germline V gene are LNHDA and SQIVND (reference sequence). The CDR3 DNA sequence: TGTGCCGGCGGTACAAACAGGGTGAGGAACACTGAAGCTTTCTTT. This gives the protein CAGGTNRVRNTEAFF.

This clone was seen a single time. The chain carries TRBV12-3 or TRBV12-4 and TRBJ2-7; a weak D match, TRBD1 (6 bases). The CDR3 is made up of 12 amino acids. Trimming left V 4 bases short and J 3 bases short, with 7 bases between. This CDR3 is CASSYRDYEQYF. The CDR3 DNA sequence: TGTGCCAGCAGTTACAGGGACTACGAGCAGTACTTC.

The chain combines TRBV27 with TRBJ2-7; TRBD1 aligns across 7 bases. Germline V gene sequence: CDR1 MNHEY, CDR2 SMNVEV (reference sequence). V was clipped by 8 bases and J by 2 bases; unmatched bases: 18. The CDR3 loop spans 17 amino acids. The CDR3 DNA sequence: TGTGCCAGCGCCGGGACAGCGAACTATGGGGGTACCTACGAGCAGTACTTC. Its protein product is CASAGTANYGGTYEQYF.

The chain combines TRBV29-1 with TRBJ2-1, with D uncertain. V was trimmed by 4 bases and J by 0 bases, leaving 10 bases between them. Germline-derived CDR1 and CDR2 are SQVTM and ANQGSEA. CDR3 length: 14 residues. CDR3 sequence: CSVAPLSSYNEQFF. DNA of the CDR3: TGCAGCGTTGCCCCCCTGAGCTCCTACAATGAGCAGTTCTTC.

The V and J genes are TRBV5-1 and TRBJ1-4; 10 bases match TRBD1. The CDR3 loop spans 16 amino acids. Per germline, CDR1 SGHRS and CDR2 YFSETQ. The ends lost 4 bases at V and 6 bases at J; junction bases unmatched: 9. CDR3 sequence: CASSGKSGTGDEKLFF. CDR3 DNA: TGCGCCAGCAGCGGGAAATCCGGGACAGGGGATGAAAAACTGTTTTTT.

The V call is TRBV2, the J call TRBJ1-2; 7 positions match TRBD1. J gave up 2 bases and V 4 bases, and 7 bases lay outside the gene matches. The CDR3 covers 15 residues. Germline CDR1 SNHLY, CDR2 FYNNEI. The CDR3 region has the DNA TGTGCCAGCAGTGGGTTACGGACAGGCAACTATGGCTACACCTTC. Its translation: CASSGLRTGNYGYTF.

The CDR3 sequence: CASSDRGNEQYF. The CDR3 DNA follows: TGTGCCAGCAGTGACAGGGGAAACGAGCAGTACTTC. This sequence joins TRBV6-2 or TRBV6-3 and TRBJ2-7; 8 bases are a match to TRBD1. Per the germline V gene, CDR1 is MNHEY and CDR2 is SVGEGT. V dropped 5 bases and J dropped 5; count of bases not matched to a gene: 2. The CDR3 is 12 residues long.

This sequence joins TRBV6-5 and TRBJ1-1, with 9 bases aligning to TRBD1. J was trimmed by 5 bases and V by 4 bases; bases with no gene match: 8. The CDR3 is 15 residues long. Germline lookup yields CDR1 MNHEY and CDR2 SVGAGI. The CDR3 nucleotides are TGTGCCAGCAGTTCGGACAGGGGATTAGGAACTGAAGCTTTCTTT. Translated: CASSSDRGLGTEAFF.

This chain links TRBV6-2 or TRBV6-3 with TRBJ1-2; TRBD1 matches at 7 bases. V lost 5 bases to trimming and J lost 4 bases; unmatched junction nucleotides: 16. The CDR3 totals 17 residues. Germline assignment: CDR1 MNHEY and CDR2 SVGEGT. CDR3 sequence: CASSLGTAGYYGYGYTF. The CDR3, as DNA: TGTGCCAGCAGTCTGGGGACAGCGGGCTACTACGGCTATGGCTACACCTTC.

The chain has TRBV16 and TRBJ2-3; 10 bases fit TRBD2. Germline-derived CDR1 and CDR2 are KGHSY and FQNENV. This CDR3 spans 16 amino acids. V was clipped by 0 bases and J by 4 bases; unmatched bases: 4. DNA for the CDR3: TGTGCCAGCAGCCAATCGGGTCTAGCGGGAGCAGATACGCAGTATTTT. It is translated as CASSQSGLAGADTQYF.

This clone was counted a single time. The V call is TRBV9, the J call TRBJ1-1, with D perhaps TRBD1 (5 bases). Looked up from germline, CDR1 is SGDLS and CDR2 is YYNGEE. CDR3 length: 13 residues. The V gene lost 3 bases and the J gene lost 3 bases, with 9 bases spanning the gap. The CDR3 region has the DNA TGTGCCAGCAGCGCCGACAGTTACACTGAAGCTTTCTTT. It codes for CASSADSYTEAFF.

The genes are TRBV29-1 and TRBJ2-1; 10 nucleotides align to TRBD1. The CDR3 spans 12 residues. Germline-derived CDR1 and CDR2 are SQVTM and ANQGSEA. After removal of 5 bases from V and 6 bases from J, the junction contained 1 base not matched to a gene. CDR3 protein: CSVRDRGNEQFF. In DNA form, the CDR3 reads TGCAGCGTTAGGGACAGGGGCAATGAGCAGTTCTTC.

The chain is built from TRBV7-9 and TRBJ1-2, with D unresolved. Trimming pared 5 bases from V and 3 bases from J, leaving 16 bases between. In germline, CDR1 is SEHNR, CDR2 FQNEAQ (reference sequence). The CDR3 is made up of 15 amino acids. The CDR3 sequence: CASSPQDREYYGYTF. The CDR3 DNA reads TGTGCCAGCAGCCCCCAGGACCGGGAGTACTATGGCTACACCTTC. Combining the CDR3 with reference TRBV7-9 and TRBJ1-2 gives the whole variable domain DTGVSQNPRHKITKRGQNVTFRCDPISEHNRLYWYRQTLGQGPEFLTYFQNEAQLEKSRLLSDRFSAERPKGSFSTLEIQRTEQGDSAMYLCASSPQDREYYGYTFGSGTRLTVV.

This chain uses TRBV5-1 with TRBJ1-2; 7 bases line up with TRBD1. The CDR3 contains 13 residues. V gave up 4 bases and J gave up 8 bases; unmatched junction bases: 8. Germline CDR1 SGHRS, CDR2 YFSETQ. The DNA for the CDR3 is TGCGCCAGCAGCGAACAGGGGTCGAGGGGCTACACCTTC. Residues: CASSEQGSRGYTF.

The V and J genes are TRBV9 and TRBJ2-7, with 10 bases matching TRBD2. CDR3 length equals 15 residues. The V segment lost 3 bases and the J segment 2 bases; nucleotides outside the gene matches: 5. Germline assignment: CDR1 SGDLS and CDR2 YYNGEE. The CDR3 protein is CASSAGTSAAYEQYF. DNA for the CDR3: TGTGCCAGCAGCGCCGGGACTAGCGCGGCCTACGAGCAGTACTTC.

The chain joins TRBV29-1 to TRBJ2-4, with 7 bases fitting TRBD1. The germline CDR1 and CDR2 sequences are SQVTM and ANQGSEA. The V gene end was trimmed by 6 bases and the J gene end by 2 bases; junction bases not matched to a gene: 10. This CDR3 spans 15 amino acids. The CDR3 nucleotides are TGCAGCGTAGTTCGACAGGGCGGGTCCAAAAACATTCAGTACTTC. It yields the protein CSVVRQGGSKNIQYF.

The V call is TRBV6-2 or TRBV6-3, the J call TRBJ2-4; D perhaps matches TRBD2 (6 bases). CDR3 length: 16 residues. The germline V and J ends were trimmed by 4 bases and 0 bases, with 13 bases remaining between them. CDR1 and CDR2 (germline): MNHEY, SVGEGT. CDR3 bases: TGTGCCAGCAGTTCGGGCGGGATGACAGCCAAAAACATTCAGTACTTC. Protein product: CASSSGGMTAKNIQYF.

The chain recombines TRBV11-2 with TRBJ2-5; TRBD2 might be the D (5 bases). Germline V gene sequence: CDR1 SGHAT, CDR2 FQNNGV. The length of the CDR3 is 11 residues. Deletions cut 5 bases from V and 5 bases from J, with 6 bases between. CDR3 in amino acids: CASSPGETQYF. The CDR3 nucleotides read TGTGCCAGCAGCCCGGGGGAGACCCAGTACTTC.

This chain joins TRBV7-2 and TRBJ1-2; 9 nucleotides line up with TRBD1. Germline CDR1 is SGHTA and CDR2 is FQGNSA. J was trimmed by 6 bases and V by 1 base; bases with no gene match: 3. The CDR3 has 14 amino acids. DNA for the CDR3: TGTGCCAGCAGCTTAGTTACAGGGGGCAATGGCTACACCTTC. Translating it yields CASSLVTGGNGYTF.

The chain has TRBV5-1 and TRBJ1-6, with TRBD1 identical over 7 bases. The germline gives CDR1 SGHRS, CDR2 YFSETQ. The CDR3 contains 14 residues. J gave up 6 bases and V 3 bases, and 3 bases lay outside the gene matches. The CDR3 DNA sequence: TGCGCCAGCAGCTCTGGGACAGCTAATTCACCCCTCCACTTT. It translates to CASSSGTANSPLHF. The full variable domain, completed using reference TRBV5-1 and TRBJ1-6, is KAGVTQTPRYLIKTRGQQVTLSCSPISGHRSVSWYQQTPGQGLQFLFEYFSETQRNKGNFPGRFSGRQFSNSRSEMNVSTLELGDSALYLCASSSGTANSPLHFGNGTRLTVT.

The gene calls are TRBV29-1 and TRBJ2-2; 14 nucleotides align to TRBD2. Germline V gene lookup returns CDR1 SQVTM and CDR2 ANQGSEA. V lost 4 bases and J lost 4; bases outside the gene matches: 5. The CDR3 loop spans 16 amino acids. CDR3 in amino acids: CSVGGLAGVPTGELFF. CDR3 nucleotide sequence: TGCAGCGTTGGGGGACTAGCGGGGGTCCCCACCGGGGAGCTGTTTTTT.

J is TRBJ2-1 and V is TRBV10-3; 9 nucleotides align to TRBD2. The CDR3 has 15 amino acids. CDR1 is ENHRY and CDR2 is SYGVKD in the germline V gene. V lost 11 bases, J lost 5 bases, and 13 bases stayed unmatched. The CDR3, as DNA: TGTGCCGTCCCACCCGCGGCTAGCGGGGACAATGAGCAGTTCTTC. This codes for CAVPPAASGDNEQFF.